The 3 T cell receptor beta chains in this list originate from one sample, sequenced in a study of T cell responses to AZD1222 COVID-19 vaccine. Profiling relied on immunoSEQ multiplex PCR, and the TCRdb table lists in-frame clones only, not all of them. In the table there are some 52,000 clones, about 91% of which are singletons. Here the sequenced sample was peripheral blood, taken 28 days after the second AZD1222 dose. The receptors stem from an adult who received the AZD1222 COVID-19 vaccine.

This chain uses TRBV7-9 with TRBJ1-5, with D possibly being TRBD1 (5 bases). The CDR3 is made up of 14 amino acids. V lost 3 bases and J lost 1, with 7 bases in between. Germline assignment: CDR1 SEHNR and CDR2 FQNEAQ (reference sequence). The CDR3 DNA is TGTGCCAGCAGCTTCGAGGGGAGCAATCAGCCCCAGCATTTT. This codes for CASSFEGSNQPQHF.

This clone was detected only a few times. V usage is TRBV2 and J usage is TRBJ1-5; D ambiguous. This CDR3 has 15 residues. Trimming pared 8 bases from V and 3 bases from J, leaving 17 bases between. CDR1 SNHLY and CDR2 FYNNEI come from the germline V gene. This CDR3 reads CASLPFPMPNQPQHF. In DNA form, the CDR3 reads TGTGCCAGCTTACCGTTCCCAATGCCCAATCAGCCCCAGCATTTT.

The rearrangement links TRBV19 to TRBJ1-5; 7 positions agree with TRBD1. CDR3 length: 17 residues. With 3 bases clipped from V and 2 bases from J, the junction kept 10 bases outside the gene matches. Germline CDR1 LNHDA, CDR2 SQIVND (reference sequence). The CDR3 sequence is CASSMAEGGRGNQPQHF. The CDR3 DNA follows: TGTGCCAGTAGTATGGCCGAAGGGGGCCGGGGCAATCAGCCCCAGCATTTT.